A single sample gave rise to the 3 T cell receptor beta chains below, sequenced in a study of blood T cell repertoires in COVID-19. Clones were read by immunoSEQ multiplex PCR, and TCRdb kept only the in-frame ones, dropping some. The data show a few hundred thousand clones, about nine tenths seen once. Sequenced: PBMCs or T cells enriched from blood (not recorded which). Source of these receptors: a woman aged 50 to 60 who had been exposed to COVID-19.

This rearrangement joins TRBV19 to TRBJ2-1, with 11 nucleotides matching TRBD2. Germline V gene sequence: CDR1 LNHDA, CDR2 SQIVND (reference sequence). The CDR3 extends over 14 amino acids. V lost 9 bases and J lost 4; bases outside the gene matches: 5. The CDR3 reads CARTGTSGYNEQFF. CDR3 bases: TGTGCCAGGACCGGGACTAGCGGTTACAATGAGCAGTTCTTC.

The CDR3 is CASLEQETQYF. CDR3 nucleotides: TGTGCCAGCCTCGAGCAAGAGACCCAGTACTTC. The chain combines TRBV2 with TRBJ2-5; D uncertain. This CDR3 region has 11 residues. Germline CDR1 SNHLY, CDR2 FYNNEI. V was shortened by 8 bases and J by 2 bases, with 6 bases between the two germline ends.

The V and J genes are TRBV6-5 and TRBJ2-5, with 10 bases that match TRBD2. The trim removed 4 bases at V and 5 bases at J, leaving 7 bases unmatched. The CDR3 totals 15 residues. CDR1 is MNHEY and CDR2 is SVGAGI in the germline V gene. This CDR3 is CASSLSGGAYETQYF. The CDR3, as DNA: TGTGCCAGCAGTTTAAGCGGGGGGGCCTATGAGACCCAGTACTTC.